This T cell receptor (beta chain) was documented in a study of technical replicates of blood from a handful of donors. Concerning this clone: Germline and junction disagree at one end, which may indicate a read error.

The assay was immunoSEQ multiplex PCR, and TCRdb's table has in-frame clones only and misses some. Here the sample spans 80,000 to 95,000 clones, approximately 90% being singletons. Germline CDR1 reads SQVTM; CDR2 reads ANQGSEA. The CDR3 totals 13 residues. This chain joins TRBV29-1 and TRBJ2-4; possibly TRBD2 for D (7 bases). Material for sequencing was T cells isolated from PBMCs. This sequence was found in a human donor in good health. The CDR3 here is CSVEDSRWEGTRF. The CDR3 nucleotides read TGCAGCGTTGAAGATAGTAGATGGGAGGGGACACGCTTC. Supplemented by reference TRBV29-1 and TRBJ2-4, the full variable domain reads SAVISQKPSRDICQRGTSLTIQCQVDSQVTMMFWYRQQPGQSLTLIATANQGSEATYESGFVIDKFPISRPNLTFSTLTVSNMSPEDSSIYLCSVEDSRWEGTRFGAGTRLSVL.